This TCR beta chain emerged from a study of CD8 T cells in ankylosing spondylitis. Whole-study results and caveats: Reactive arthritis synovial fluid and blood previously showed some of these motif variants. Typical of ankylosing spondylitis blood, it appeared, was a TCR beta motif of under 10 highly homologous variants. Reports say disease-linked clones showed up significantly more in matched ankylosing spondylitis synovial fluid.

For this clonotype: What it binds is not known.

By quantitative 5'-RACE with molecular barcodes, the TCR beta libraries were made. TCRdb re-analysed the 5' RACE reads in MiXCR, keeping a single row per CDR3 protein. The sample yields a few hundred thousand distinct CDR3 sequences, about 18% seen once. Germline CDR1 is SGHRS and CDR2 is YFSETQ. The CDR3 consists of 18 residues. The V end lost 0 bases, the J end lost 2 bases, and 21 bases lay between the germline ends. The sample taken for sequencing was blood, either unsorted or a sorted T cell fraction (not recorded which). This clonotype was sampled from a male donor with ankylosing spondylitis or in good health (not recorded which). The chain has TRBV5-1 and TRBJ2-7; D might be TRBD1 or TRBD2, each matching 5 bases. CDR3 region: CASSLDGTEAPPPYEQYF. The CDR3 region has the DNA TGCGCCAGCAGCTTGGATGGGACCGAAGCACCACCACCCTACGAGCAGTACTTC.